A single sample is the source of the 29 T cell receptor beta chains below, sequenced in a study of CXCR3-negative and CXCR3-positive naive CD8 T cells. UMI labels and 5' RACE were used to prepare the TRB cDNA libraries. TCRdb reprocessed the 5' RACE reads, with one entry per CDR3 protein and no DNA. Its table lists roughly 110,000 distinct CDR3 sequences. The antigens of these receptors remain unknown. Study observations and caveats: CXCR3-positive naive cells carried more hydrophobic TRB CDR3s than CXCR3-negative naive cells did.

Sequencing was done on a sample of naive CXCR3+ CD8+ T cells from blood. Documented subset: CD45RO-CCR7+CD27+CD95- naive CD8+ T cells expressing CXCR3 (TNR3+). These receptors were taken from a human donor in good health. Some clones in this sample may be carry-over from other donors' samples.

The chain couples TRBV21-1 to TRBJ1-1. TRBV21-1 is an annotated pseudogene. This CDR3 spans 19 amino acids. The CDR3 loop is CASSKLDGGTRDCGTEAFF.

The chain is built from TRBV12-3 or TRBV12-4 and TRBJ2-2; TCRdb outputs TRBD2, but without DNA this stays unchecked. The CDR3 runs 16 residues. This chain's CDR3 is CASRVLAGENTGELFF.

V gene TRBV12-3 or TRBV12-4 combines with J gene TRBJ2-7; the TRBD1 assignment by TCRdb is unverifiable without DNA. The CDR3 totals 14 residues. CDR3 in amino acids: CASSPGHGPYEQYF.

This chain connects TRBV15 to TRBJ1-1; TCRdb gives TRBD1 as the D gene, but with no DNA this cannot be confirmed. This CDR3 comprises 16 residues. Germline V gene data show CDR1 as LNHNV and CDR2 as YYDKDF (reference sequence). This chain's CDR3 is CATSRGVQGLNTEAFF.

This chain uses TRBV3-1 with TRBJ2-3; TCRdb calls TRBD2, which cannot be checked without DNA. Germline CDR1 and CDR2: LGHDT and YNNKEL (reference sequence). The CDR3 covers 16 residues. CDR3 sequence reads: CASSQVEPGLGDTQYF.

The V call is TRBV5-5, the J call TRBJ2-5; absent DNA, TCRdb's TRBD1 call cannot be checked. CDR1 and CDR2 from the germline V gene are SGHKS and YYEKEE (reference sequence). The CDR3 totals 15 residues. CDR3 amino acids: CASSSPGTWEKTQYF. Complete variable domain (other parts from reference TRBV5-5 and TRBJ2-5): DAGVTQSPTHLIKTRGQQVTLRCSPISGHKSVSWYQQVLGQGPQFIFQYYEKEERGRGNFPDRFSARQFPNYSSELNVNALLLGDSALYLCASSSPGTWEKTQYFGPGTRLLVL.

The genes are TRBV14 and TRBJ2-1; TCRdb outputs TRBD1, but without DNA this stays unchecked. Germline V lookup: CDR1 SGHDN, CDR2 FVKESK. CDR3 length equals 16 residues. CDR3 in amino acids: CASSQGRVYGYNEQFF.

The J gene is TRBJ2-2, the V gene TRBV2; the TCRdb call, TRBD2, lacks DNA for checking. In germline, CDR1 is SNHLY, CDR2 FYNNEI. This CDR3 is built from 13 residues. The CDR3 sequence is CASAKGLGGELFF. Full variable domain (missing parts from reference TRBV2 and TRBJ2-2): EPEVTQTPSHQVTQMGQEVILRCVPISNHLYFYWYRQILGQKVEFLVSFYNNEISEKSEIFDDQFSVERPDGSNFTLKIRSTKLEDSAMYFCASAKGLGGELFFGEGSRLTVL.

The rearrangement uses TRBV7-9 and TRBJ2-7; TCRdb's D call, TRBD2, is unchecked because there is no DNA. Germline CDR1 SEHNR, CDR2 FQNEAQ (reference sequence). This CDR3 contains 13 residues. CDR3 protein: CASKPAQHDEQYF.

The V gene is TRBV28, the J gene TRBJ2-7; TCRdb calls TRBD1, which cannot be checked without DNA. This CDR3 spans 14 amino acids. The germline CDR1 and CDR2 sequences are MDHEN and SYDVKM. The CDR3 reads CASSHRGRGDEQYF. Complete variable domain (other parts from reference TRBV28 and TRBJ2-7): DVKVTQSSRYLVKRTGEKVFLECVQDMDHENMFWYRQDPGLGLRLIYFSYDVKMKEKGDIPEGYSVSREKKERFSLILESASTNQTSMYLCASSHRGRGDEQYFGPGTRLTVT.

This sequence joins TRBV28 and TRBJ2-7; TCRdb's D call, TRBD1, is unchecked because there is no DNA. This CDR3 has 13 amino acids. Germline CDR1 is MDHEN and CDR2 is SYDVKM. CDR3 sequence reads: CASSPGTDYEQYF.

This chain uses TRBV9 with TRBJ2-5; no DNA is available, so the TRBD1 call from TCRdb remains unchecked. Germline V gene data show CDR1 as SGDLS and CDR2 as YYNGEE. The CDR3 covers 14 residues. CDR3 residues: CASSVSGVWETQYF.

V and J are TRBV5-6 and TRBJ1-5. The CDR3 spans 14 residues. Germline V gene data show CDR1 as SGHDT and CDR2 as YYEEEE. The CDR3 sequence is CASSEQFSNQPQHF.

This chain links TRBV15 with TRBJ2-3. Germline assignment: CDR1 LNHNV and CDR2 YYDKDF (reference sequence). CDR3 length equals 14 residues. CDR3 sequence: CATSRELATDTQYF.

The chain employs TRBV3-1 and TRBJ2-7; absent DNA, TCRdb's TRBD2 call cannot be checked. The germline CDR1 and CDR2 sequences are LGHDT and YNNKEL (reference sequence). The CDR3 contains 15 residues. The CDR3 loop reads CASTAGPGLNYEQYF.

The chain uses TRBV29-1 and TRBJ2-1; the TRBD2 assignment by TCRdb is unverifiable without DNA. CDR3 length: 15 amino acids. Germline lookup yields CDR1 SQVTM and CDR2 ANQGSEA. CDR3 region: CSVESPRDYPNEQFF.

The CDR3 here is CASSLAQGSDYEQYF. The genes are TRBV7-8 and TRBJ2-7; as DNA is missing, the TRBD1 call by TCRdb cannot be tested. CDR1 and CDR2 (germline): SGHVS, FQNEAQ. The CDR3 is 15 amino acids.

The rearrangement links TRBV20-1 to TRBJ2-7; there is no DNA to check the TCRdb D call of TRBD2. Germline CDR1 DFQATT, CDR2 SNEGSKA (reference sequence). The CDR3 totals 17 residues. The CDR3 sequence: CSVSWAGGAKPAYEQYF.

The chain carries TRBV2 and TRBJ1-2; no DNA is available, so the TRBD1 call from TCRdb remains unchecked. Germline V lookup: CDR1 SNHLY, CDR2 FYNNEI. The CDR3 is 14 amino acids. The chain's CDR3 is CASSHRDRLYGYTF.

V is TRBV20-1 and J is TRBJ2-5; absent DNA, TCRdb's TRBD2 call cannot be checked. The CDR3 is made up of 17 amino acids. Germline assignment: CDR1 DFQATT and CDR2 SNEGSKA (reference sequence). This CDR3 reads CSARASSGVFLGETQYF.

The chain's CDR3 is CATSRGVSYEQYF. The rearrangement joins TRBV28 to TRBJ2-7; no DNA is available, so the TRBD2 call from TCRdb remains unchecked. Per germline, CDR1 MDHEN and CDR2 SYDVKM. The CDR3 contains 13 residues. The complete variable domain, with remaining parts taken from reference TRBV28 and TRBJ2-7, reads DVKVTQSSRYLVKRTGEKVFLECVQDMDHENMFWYRQDPGLGLRLIYFSYDVKMKEKGDIPEGYSVSREKKERFSLILESASTNQTSMYLCATSRGVSYEQYFGPGTRLTVT.

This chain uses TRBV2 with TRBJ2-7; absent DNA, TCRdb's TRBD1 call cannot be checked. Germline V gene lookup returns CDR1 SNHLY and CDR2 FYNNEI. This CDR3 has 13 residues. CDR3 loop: CASRASGTDEQYF.

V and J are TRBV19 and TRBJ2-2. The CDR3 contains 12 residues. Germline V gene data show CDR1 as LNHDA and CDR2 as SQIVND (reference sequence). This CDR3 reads CASSIDQVELFF.

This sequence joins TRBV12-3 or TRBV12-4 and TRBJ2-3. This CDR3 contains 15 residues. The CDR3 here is CASLMSDSSTDTQYF.

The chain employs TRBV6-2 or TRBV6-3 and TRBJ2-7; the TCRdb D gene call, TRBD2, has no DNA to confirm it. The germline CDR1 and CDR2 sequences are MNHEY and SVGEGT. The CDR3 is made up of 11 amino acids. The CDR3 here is CASSSPSEQYF.

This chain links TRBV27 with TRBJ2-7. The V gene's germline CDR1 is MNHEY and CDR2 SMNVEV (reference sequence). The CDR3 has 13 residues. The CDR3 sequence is CASSFDKRNEQYF.

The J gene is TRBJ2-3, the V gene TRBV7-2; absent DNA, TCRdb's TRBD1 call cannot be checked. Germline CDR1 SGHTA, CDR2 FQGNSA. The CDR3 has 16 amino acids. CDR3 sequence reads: CASRGGAGGRTDTQYF.

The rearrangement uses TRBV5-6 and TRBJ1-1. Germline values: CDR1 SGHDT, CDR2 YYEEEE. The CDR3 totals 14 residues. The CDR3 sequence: CASSLGVGNTEAFF. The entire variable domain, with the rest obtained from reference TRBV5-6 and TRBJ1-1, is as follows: DAGVTQSPTHLIKTRGQQVTLRCSPKSGHDTVSWYQQALGQGPQFIFQYYEEEERQRGNFPDRFSGHQFPNYSSELNVNALLLGDSALYLCASSLGVGNTEAFFGQGTRLTVV.

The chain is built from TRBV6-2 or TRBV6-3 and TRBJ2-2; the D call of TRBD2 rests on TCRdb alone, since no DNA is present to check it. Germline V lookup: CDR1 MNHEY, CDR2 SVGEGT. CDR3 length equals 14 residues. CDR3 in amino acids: CASSYLAGPGELFF.